This passage covers 24 T cell receptor beta chains from one sample sequenced in a study of shared clonotypes between healthy human individuals. The protocol was immunoSEQ multiplex PCR, while the TCRdb copy is restricted to in-frame clones and leaves out a portion. The sample has nearly 750,000 clones, approximately 72% seen once; the top ten hold less than 2%. What was sequenced was memory CD4+ T cells sorted from blood. Documented subset: CD45RA-negative fraction. These receptors all stem from a woman younger than 45 in good health.

This clone appeared once. V usage is TRBV7-8 and J usage is TRBJ2-5; D remains unclear. This CDR3 is built from 16 residues. Germline V lookup: CDR1 SGHVS, CDR2 FQNEAQ. V was cut by 5 bases and J by 5 bases, with 21 bases left in between. The CDR3 region has the DNA TGTGCCAGCAGCGCTAGTTCATTATACCCCCCGGAGACCCAGTACTTC. Translated: CASSASSLYPPETQYF.

This clone has a single count. The chain uses TRBV19 and TRBJ1-1; D ambiguous. Germline CDR1 and CDR2: LNHDA and SQIVND (reference sequence). Trimming took off 5 bases at V and 0 bases at J, with 13 bases between the two ends. The length of the CDR3 is 15 residues. CDR3: CASSPTGGMNTEAFF. Written as DNA, the CDR3 is TGTGCCAGTAGTCCGACGGGCGGCATGAACACTGAAGCTTTCTTT.

V gene TRBV29-1 combines with J gene TRBJ2-7; D is ambiguous. Germline CDR1 is SQVTM and CDR2 is ANQGSEA. V dropped 5 bases and J dropped 0 bases, with 14 bases sitting between them. There are 14 residues in the CDR3. CDR3 DNA sequence: TGCAGCGTTAAGGTCAGGCCTAGCTCCTACGAGCAGTACTTC. It translates to CSVKVRPSSYEQYF.

The chain employs TRBV2 and TRBJ2-3, with TRBD1 matching over 10 bases. The J segment lost 1 base and the V segment lost 4 bases, leaving 8 bases of the junction unmatched. The CDR3 spans 17 residues. Per germline, CDR1 SNHLY and CDR2 FYNNEI. In nucleotides, the CDR3 is TGTGCCAGCAGTGCATCCCGGGACAGGGGTGGCACAGATACGCAGTATTTT. This codes for CASSASRDRGGTDTQYF.

The rearrangement joins TRBV10-3 to TRBJ2-1; 12 nucleotides align to TRBD2. Germline V lookup: CDR1 ENHRY, CDR2 SYGVKD. After removal of 10 bases from V and 7 bases from J, the junction contained 5 bases not matched to a gene. This CDR3 region has 13 residues. Here the CDR3 reads CATTGTSGNEQFF. In DNA, the CDR3 is TGTGCCACAACCGGGACTAGCGGGAATGAGCAGTTCTTC.

This chain joins TRBV2 and TRBJ1-5; a possible D gene is TRBD1 (5 bases). The germline CDR1 and CDR2 sequences are SNHLY and FYNNEI. The CDR3 sequence is 13 residues long. The ends were cut back, 4 bases at V and 10 bases at J, with 14 bases in the middle. Here the CDR3 DNA reads TGTGCCAGCAGTGTACGTCCGGGGGGACCCCAGCATTTT. Translation gives CASSVRPGGPQHF.

A remark on this clone: Other DNA sequences of this sample code for an identical CDR3. V and J are TRBV7-2 and TRBJ2-5; D call uncertain. The CDR3 is made up of 12 amino acids. Trimming pared 3 bases from V and 5 bases from J, leaving 7 bases between. Per germline, CDR1 SGHTA and CDR2 FQGNSA. The CDR3 nucleotides read TGTGCCAGCAGCTTCTACGGGGAGACCCAGTACTTC. Translated, it gives CASSFYGETQYF.

The chain carries TRBV11-2 and TRBJ2-1; D is tentatively TRBD1 or TRBD2 (5 bases each). Germline CDR1 reads SGHAT; CDR2 reads FQNNGV. With 0 bases removed from V and 9 bases from J, the gap between germline ends came to 6 bases. This CDR3 spans 12 amino acids. DNA of the CDR3: TGTGCCAGCAGCTTAGAGGGGACTGAGCAGTTCTTC. Its protein is CASSLEGTEQFF.

CDR3 sequence (DNA): TGTGCCAGCAGTTCGACTAGCGGGAGGGCCTCGAGGGATACGCAGTATTTT. Translated: CASSSTSGRASRDTQYF. The chain uses TRBV28 and TRBJ2-3; TRBD2 agrees at 14 bases. This CDR3 is built from 17 residues. V lost 4 bases to trimming and J lost 6 bases; unmatched junction nucleotides: 9. The germline V gene encodes CDR1 MDHEN and CDR2 SYDVKM.

This chain connects TRBV6-1 to TRBJ1-4; 8 bases line up with TRBD1. Trimming removed 2 bases from V and 8 bases from J; junction bases left unmatched: 19. The V gene's germline CDR1 is MNHNS and CDR2 SASEGT. There are 19 residues in the CDR3. CDR3 region: CASSEFPGTGQERWEKLFF. DNA for the CDR3: TGTGCCAGCAGTGAATTCCCTGGGACAGGACAAGAAAGATGGGAAAAACTGTTTTTT.

This sequence joins TRBV11-2 and TRBJ1-3; D is ambiguous. In germline, CDR1 is SGHAT, CDR2 FQNNGV. This CDR3 has 15 amino acids. V gave up 0 bases and J gave up 5 bases, with 11 bases separating them. The CDR3 nucleotides read TGTGCCAGCAGCTTAGACACCGCCAGGAGAAACACCATATATTTT. Translating it yields CASSLDTARRNTIYF.

This clone came up once. The chain recombines TRBV21-1 with TRBJ2-1; the table calls TRBD2, which could not be checked here. TRBV21-1 has pseudogene status. The CDR3 contains 17 residues. CDR3 nucleotide sequence: TGTGCCAGCTACTCCCGAGGGACTAGCGGCTCCTACAATGAGCAGTTCTTC. It specifies CASYSRGTSGSYNEQFF.

The V call is TRBV6-1, the J call TRBJ2-7; perhaps TRBD2 as D (6 bases). V shed 7 bases and J shed 1 base, with 11 bases lying between them. This CDR3 comprises 13 residues. CDR1 and CDR2 from the germline V gene are MNHNS and SASEGT. Here the CDR3 DNA reads TGTGCCAGCAACCGGGACTGGTCCTACGAGCAGTACTTC. It specifies CASNRDWSYEQYF.

This chain uses TRBV5-1 with TRBJ2-7; perhaps TRBD2 as D (6 bases). Germline CDR1 reads SGHRS; CDR2 reads YFSETQ. This CDR3 comprises 16 residues. The V and J ends lost 0 bases and 3 bases respectively, with 16 bases between them. This CDR3 is CASSLAGRREYYEQYF. The CDR3 DNA sequence: TGCGCCAGCAGCTTGGCCGGGCGGAGGGAGTACTACGAGCAGTACTTC.

V gene TRBV5-3 combines with J gene TRBJ2-6, with a possible D match to TRBD1 (7 bases). TRBV5-3 is filed as an ORF, its function uncertain. V lost 2 bases to trimming and J lost 2 bases, with 20 bases between them. The length of the CDR3 is 19 residues. The CDR3 DNA is TGTGCCAGAAGCTTTTGTTTCTGCCAGGGGGGTACTGGGGCCAACGTCCTGACTTTC. This codes for CARSFCFCQGGTGANVLTF.

Concerning this clone: A much bigger clone sits one base away, suggesting this may be a read error. V and J are TRBV5-6 and TRBJ2-5; D remains unclear. Trimming shortened V by 2 bases and J by 5 bases, and 4 bases separated the two germline ends. The CDR3 loop spans 11 amino acids. Germline loops: CDR1 SGHDT, CDR2 YYEEEE. This CDR3 reads CASSFGETQYF. CDR3 in DNA: TGTGCCAGCAGCTTTGGGGAGACCCAGTACTTC.

The count of this clone is one. The chain links TRBV5-8 to TRBJ2-3; D may be TRBD1 or TRBD2 (5 bases each). Deletions cut 0 bases from V and 1 base from J, with 12 bases between. Germline V gene sequence: CDR1 SGHTS, CDR2 YDEGEE. This CDR3 has 16 residues. The CDR3 bases are TGTGCCAGCAGCTTGGTGAGGGGCGCCGGCACAGATACGCAGTATTTT. The encoded protein is CASSLVRGAGTDTQYF.

The chain couples TRBV4-2 to TRBJ2-7, with unresolved D. The CDR3 spans 13 residues. Trimming removed 0 bases from V and 8 bases from J, with 11 bases in between. Germline V gene data show CDR1 as LGHNA and CDR2 as YNFKEQ. CDR3 residues: CASSQDWSEKQYF. The CDR3 DNA is TGTGCCAGCAGCCAAGATTGGTCGGAAAAGCAGTACTTC.

This clone was observed once. The chain joins TRBV11-2 to TRBJ1-3, with D maybe TRBD1 (6 bases). Trimming shortened V by 5 bases and J by 0 bases, and 14 bases separated the two germline ends. The germline CDR1 and CDR2 sequences are SGHAT and FQNNGV. The CDR3 loop spans 16 amino acids. The CDR3 region has the DNA TGTGCCAGCAGCCCAAGAGACAGGTACTCTGGAAACACCATATATTTT. This sequence encodes CASSPRDRYSGNTIYF.

The chain is built from TRBV11-2 and TRBJ2-2, with a weak D call TRBD2 (6 bases). Trimming removed 0 bases from V and 4 bases from J, with 12 bases in between. CDR3 length: 16 residues. The germline V gene has CDR1 SGHAT and CDR2 FQNNGV. CDR3 coding DNA: TGTGCCAGCAGCTTAGAGGGCGGGATGGCCACCGGGGAGCTGTTTTTT. It specifies CASSLEGGMATGELFF.

The rearrangement links TRBV6-6 to TRBJ1-1; TRBD1 is a possible D gene (5 bases). Trimming left V 7 bases short and J 9 bases short, with 18 bases between. The CDR3 is 13 residues long. Germline CDR1 is MNHNY and CDR2 is SVGAGI (reference sequence). Here the CDR3 reads CASTVGRAGQAFF. DNA of the CDR3: TGTGCCAGCACTGTGGGACGCGCCGGGCAAGCTTTCTTT.

This clone was counted a few times. V usage is TRBV5-1 and J usage is TRBJ2-1; no definite D call. The CDR3 is 15 residues long. The V gene's germline CDR1 is SGHRS and CDR2 YFSETQ. V gave up 0 bases and J gave up 0 bases, with 7 bases separating them. The CDR3 nucleotides read TGCGCCAGCAGCTTGGGAGCAGACTCCTACAATGAGCAGTTCTTC. Translated, it gives CASSLGADSYNEQFF.

The chain employs TRBV18 and TRBJ2-3; tentatively, D is TRBD1 (5 bases). The germline V and J ends were trimmed by 3 bases and 4 bases, with 11 bases remaining between them. CDR1 is KGHSH and CDR2 is LQKENI in the germline V gene. The CDR3 length is 14 residues. In nucleotides, the CDR3 is TGTGCCAGCTCACCGGACCTAGGGGCAGATACGCAGTATTTT. It translates to CASSPDLGADTQYF.

This clone showed up just a few times. The chain carries TRBV27 and TRBJ1-2; 9 nucleotides line up with TRBD1. From germline, CDR1 is MNHEY and CDR2 SMNVEV (reference sequence). The CDR3 totals 16 residues. Losses at the gene ends were 4 bases for V and 4 bases for J; bases not matched to a gene: 10. CDR3 bases: TGTGCCAGCAGTTCCCTCATACAGGGGGCTGGCTATGGCTACACCTTC. This translates into CASSSLIQGAGYGYTF.